This record concerns one T cell receptor beta chain sequence. This sample was taken from a study of cytomegalovirus exposure and HLA in healthy donors. For the study at large: T cells numbering around 200 million yielded approximately 120 million unique TCR beta sequences in an earlier analysis.

Losses at the gene ends were 4 bases for V and 0 bases for J; bases not matched to a gene: 7. Germline-derived CDR1 and CDR2 are SGHDT and YYEEEE. The CDR3 consists of 16 residues. 13 Jbeta primers and 60 Vbeta primers were used for the PCR. The protocol was immunoSEQ multiplex PCR, while the TCRdb copy is restricted to in-frame clones and leaves out a portion. The sample shows 75,000 or so clones, 66% of them seen only once. The TCR sequence derives from a man aged 40-55 years in good health and CMV-seropositive. Sequencing input: PBMCs. The rearrangement links TRBV5-6 to TRBJ2-3; 8 nucleotides line up with TRBD1. The CDR3 is CASSRGTGVSTDTQYF. CDR3 DNA: TGTGCCAGCAGCCGCGGGACAGGTGTAAGCACAGATACGCAGTATTTT. Full variable domain (outside the CDR3, taken from reference TRBV5-6 and TRBJ2-3): DAGVTQSPTHLIKTRGQQVTLRCSPKSGHDTVSWYQQALGQGPQFIFQYYEEEERQRGNFPDRFSGHQFPNYSSELNVNALLLGDSALYLCASSRGTGVSTDTQYFGPGTRLTVL.